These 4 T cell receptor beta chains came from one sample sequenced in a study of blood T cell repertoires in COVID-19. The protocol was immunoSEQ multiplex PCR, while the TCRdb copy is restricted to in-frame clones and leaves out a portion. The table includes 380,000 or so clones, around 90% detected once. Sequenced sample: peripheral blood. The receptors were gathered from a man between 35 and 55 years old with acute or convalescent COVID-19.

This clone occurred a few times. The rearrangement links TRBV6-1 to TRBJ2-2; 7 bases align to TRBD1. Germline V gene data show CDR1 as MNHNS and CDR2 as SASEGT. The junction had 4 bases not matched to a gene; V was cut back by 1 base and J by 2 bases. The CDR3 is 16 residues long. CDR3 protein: CASSEEGTANTGELFF. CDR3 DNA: TGTGCCAGCAGTGAAGAAGGGACAGCCAACACCGGGGAGCTGTTTTTT.

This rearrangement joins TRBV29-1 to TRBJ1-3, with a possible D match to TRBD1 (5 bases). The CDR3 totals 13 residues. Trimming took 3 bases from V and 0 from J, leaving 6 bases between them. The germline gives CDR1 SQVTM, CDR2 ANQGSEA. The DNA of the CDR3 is TGCAGCGTTGACGGGGGCTCTGGAAACACCATATATTTT. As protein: CSVDGGSGNTIYF.

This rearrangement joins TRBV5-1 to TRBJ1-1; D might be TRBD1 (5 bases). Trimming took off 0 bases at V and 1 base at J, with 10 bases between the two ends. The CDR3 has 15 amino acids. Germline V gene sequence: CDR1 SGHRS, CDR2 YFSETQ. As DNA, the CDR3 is TGCGCCAGCAGCTTGGGGCCAACAGGGAACACTGAAGCTTTCTTT. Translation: CASSLGPTGNTEAFF.

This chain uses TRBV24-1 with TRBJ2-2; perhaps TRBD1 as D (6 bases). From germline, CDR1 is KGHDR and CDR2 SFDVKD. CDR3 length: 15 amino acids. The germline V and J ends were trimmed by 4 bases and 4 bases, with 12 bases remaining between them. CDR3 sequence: CATSDSTDSTGELFF. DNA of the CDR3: TGTGCCACCAGTGACTCGACGGACAGCACCGGGGAGCTGTTTTTT.